This TCR beta chain is drawn from a study of OX40 agonist ivuxolimab in advanced cancers. Background on the study: Partial responses were achieved by three patients: one hepatocellular carcinoma, two cutaneous melanoma. General observations from the study: The 0.1-3.0 mg/kg partial responders had among the lowest clonal expansion. No antigen was identified for the clonally expanded peripheral T cells. Nonresponders, in some cases, also had low normalized T-cell clonal expansion.

Sequenced by immunoSEQ multiplex PCR; TCRdb stores in-frame clones only, minus some. The sample lists around 58,000 clones; around 89% were seen once. On this clone: Its antigen is not identified.

The sample was CD4+ or CD8+ T cells sorted from blood, taken in a trial of the OX40 agonist ivuxolimab. This TCR came from an adult with an advanced solid tumor such as melanoma, head and neck, liver or kidney cancer.

The CDR3 is CASSFSDDHEQYF. The CDR3 nucleotides are TGTGCCAGCAGTTTCTCAGACGACCATGAGCAGTACTTC. The rearrangement joins TRBV27 to TRBJ2-7; no clear D. From germline, CDR1 is MNHEY and CDR2 SMNVEV (reference sequence). The CDR3 totals 13 residues. V was cut by 3 bases and J by 7 bases, with 13 bases left in between.